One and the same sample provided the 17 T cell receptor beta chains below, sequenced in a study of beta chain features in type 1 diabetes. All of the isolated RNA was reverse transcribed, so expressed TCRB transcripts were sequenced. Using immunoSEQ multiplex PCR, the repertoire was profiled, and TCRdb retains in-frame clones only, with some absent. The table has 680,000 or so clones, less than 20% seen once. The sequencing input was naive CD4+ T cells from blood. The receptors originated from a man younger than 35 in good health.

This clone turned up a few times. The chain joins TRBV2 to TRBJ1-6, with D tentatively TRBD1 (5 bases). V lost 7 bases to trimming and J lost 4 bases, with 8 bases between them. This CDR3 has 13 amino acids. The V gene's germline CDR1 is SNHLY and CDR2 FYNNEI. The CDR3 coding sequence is TGTGCCAGCACGGGGACGTATAATTCACCCCTCCACTTT. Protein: CASTGTYNSPLHF.

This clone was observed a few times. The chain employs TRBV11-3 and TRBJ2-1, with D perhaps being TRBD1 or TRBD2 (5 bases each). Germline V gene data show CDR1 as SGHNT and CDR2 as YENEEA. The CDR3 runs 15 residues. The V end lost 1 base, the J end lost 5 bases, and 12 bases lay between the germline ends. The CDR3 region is CASSLGGALNNEQFF. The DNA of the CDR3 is TGTGCCAGCAGCTTAGGAGGGGCGCTAAACAATGAGCAGTTCTTC. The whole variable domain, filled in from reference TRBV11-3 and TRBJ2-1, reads EAGVVQSPRYKIIEKKQPVAFWCNPISGHNTLYWYLQNLGQGPELLIRYENEEAVDDSQLPKDRFSAERLKGVDSTLKIQPAELGDSAVYLCASSLGGALNNEQFFGPGTRLTVL.

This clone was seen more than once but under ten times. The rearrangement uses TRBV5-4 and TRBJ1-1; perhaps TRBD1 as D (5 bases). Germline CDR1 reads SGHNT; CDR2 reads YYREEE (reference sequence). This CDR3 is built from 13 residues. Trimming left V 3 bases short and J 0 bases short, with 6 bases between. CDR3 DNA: TGTGCCAGCAGCTGGGACTTGAACACTGAAGCTTTCTTT. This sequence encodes CASSWDLNTEAFF.

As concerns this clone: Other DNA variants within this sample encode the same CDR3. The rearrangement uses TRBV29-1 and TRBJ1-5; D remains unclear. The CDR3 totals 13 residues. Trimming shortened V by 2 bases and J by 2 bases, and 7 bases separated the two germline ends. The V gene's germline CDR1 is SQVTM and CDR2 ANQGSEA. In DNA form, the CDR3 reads TGCAGCGTTGAAACAGATCGCAATCAGCCCCAGCATTTT. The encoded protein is CSVETDRNQPQHF.

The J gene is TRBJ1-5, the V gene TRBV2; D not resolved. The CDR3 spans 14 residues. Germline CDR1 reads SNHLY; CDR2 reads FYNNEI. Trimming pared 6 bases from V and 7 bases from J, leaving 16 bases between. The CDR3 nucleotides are TGTGCCAGCAGGGCGCATTCGACGGCGCAGCCCCAGCATTTT. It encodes CASRAHSTAQPQHF.

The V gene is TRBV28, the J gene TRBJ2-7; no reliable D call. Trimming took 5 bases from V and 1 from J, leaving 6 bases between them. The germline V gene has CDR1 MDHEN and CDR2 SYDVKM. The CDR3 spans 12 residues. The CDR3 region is CASSKLSYEQYF. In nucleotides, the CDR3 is TGTGCCAGCAGTAAGCTTTCCTACGAGCAGTACTTC.

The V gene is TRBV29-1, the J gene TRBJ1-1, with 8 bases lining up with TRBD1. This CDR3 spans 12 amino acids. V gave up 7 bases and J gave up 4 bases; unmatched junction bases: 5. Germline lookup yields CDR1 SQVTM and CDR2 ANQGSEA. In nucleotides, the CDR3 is TGCAGCGGCGGACAGGGATCCACTGAAGCTTTCTTT. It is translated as CSGGQGSTEAFF.

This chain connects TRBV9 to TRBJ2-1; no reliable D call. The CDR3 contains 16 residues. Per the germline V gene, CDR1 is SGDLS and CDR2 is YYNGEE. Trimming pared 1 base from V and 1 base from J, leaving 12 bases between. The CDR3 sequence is CASSVQWVPSYNEQFF. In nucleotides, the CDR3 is TGTGCCAGCAGCGTACAGTGGGTCCCATCCTACAATGAGCAGTTCTTC. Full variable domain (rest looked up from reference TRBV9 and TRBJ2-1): DSGVTQTPKHLITATGQRVTLRCSPRSGDLSVYWYQQSLDQGLQFLIQYYNGEERAKGNILERFSAQQFPDLHSELNLSSLELGDSALYFCASSVQWVPSYNEQFFGPGTRLTVL.

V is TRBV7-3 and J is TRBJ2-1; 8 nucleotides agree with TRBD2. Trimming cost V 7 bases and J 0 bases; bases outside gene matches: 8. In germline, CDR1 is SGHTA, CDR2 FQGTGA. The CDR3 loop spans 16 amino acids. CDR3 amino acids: CASTLTGTSSYNEQFF. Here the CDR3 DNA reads TGTGCCAGCACCCTAACCGGGACTAGCTCCTACAATGAGCAGTTCTTC.

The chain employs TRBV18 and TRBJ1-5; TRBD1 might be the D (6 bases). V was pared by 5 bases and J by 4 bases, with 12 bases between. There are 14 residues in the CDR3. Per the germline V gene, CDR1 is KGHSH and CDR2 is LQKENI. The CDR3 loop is CASSTTTGNQPQHF. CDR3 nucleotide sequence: TGTGCCAGCTCAACCACGACAGGAAATCAGCCCCAGCATTTT.

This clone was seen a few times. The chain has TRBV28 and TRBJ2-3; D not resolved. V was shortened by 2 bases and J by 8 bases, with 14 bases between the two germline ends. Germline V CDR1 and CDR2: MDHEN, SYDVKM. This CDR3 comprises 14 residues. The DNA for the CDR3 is TGTGCCAGCAGTTTAAGGAAAAGGCCCGGTACGCAGTATTTT. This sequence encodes CASSLRKRPGTQYF. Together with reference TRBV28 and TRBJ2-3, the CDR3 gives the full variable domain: DVKVTQSSRYLVKRTGEKVFLECVQDMDHENMFWYRQDPGLGLRLIYFSYDVKMKEKGDIPEGYSVSREKKERFSLILESASTNQTSMYLCASSLRKRPGTQYFGPGTRLTVL.

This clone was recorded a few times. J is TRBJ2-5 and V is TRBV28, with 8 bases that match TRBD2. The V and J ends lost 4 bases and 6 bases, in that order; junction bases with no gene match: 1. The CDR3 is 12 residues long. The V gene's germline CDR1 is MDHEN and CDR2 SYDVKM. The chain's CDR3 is CASSSGGKTQYF. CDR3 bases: TGTGCCAGCAGTTCGGGGGGGAAGACCCAGTACTTC.

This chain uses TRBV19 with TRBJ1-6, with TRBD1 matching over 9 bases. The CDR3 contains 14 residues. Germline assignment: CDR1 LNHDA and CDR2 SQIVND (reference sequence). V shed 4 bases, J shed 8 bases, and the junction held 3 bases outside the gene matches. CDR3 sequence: CASSTGQGYSPLHF. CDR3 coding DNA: TGTGCCAGTAGTACCGGACAGGGGTATTCACCCCTCCACTTT.

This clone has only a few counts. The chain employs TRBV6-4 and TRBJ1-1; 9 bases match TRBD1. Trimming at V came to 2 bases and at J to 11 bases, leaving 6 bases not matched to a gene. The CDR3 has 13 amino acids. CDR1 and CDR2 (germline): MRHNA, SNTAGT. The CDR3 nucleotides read TGTGCCAGCAGTGACGGGACAGGGTTATCGGCTTTCTTT. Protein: CASSDGTGLSAFF.

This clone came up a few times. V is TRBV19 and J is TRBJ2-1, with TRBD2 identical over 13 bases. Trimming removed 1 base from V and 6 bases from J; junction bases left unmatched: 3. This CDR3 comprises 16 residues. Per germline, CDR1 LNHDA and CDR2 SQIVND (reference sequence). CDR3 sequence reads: CASSIGTSGSTNEQFF. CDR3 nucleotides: TGTGCCAGTAGTATAGGGACTAGCGGGAGCACCAATGAGCAGTTCTTC.

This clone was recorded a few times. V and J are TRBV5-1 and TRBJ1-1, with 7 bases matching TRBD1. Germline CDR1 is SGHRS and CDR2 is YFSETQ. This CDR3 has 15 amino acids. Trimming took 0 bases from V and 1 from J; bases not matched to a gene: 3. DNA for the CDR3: TGCGCCAGCAGCTTGGAGGGACAGTCGAACACTGAAGCTTTCTTT. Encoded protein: CASSLEGQSNTEAFF.

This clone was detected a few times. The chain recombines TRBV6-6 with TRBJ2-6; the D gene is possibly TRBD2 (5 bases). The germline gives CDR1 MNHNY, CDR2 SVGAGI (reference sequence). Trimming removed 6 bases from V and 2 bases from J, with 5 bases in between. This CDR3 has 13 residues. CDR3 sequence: CASRRAGANVLTF. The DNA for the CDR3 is TGTGCCAGCAGGAGGGCTGGGGCCAACGTCCTGACTTTC.